This T cell receptor beta chain was profiled in a study of T-cell memory formation after mild COVID-19. TCRdb fed the 5' RACE reads into MiXCR, producing one record per CDR3 protein. This sample has hundreds of thousands of distinct CDR3 sequences, with about 15% found just once. This receptor was taken from a man between 18 and 35 years old who had mild COVID-19 (a few samples of this study predate the infection). Cell type and time point are not known. Material for sequencing was PBMCs or a T cell subset sorted from them (not recorded which).

CDR3 in amino acids: CASGARGRETQYF. The CDR3 bases are TGTGCCAGTGGGGCCAGGGGCCGGGAGACCCAGTACTTC. The chain carries TRBV27 and TRBJ2-5; TRBD1 might be the D (6 bases). The V gene's germline CDR1 is MNHEY and CDR2 SMNVEV (reference sequence). V lost 9 bases and J 5 bases, leaving 16 bases between the germline ends. The CDR3 runs to 13 residues.